These T cell receptor beta chains were read from a single sample in a study of T cell repertoires in cytomegalovirus infection. Using its own MiXCR run on the reads, TCRdb lists one record per CDR3 protein. Here the sample spans around 900,000 distinct CDR3 sequences, around a third being singletons. Their specific antigens are unknown. Sequences were derived from cultured CD8+ T cells from PBMCs, sampled from culture after CMV antigen stimulation. The receptors were gathered from a human donor in good health (CMV status not recorded). Some clones in this sample may be carry-over from other donors' samples. CDR3s include the opening cysteine and the closing phenylalanine or tryptophan. D genes are given only for firm matches. Size is omitted from some rows. Given values are once, few, many or a class for expanded clones.

>many|TRBD1|TRBV6-1
CASSHTGVAYNSPLHF
>NA|TRBD1|TRBV5-5
CASSRYPRQGSNSPLHF
>many|TRBD2|TRBV6-2/TRBV6-3
CASSYPSGGTGELFF
>NA|NA|TRBV7-8
CASSLRGPLNYGYTF
>NA|TRBD1|TRBV7-9
CASSRPGGNTEAFF
>NA|NA|TRBV2
CASSPEGGRGGEKLFF
>many|NA|TRBV7-8
CASSSDLRVPGNTIYF
>few|TRBD1|TRBV20-1
CSASKPGQGSYNEQFF
>many|NA|TRBV2
CAIRGGNEQFF
>NA|TRBD2|TRBV7-4
CASSRTSGENYNEQFF
>NA|NA|TRBV12-3/TRBV12-4
CASSFPRDGYTF
>NA|TRBD2|TRBV12-3/TRBV12-4
CASSPGLVGPLGYNEQFF
>NA|NA|TRBV5-4
CASSLRGVLGTEAFF
>NA|NA|TRBV28
CASTIATGLGSPLHF
>NA|NA|TRBV4-1
CASSQVGGGGDEQFF
>NA|NA|TRBV2
CASSETMETQYF
>NA|NA|TRBV7-2
CASSLGVTAYNEQFF
>few|TRBD1|TRBV4-1
CASSQEWTGDSFF
>NA|TRBD2|TRBV20-1
CSAPGGGPGELFF
>NA|NA|TRBV19
CASKRRGQKSNEQFF
>NA|NA|TRBV12-3/TRBV12-4
CASSTPREEGQPQHF
>NA|TRBD1|TRBV19
CASSILGQGSNEQFF
>few|NA|TRBV20-1
CSARDRWEDYTGELFF
>few|NA|TRBV7-9
CASTQRGNTEAFF
>few|NA|TRBV28
CASRDPRGMETQYF
>NA|NA|TRBV6-2/TRBV6-3
CASSARFPVTDTQYF
>NA|NA|TRBV7-4
CASSRVRTGTGELFF
>NA|TRBD2|TRBV20-1
CSAYGLAGDSYTGELFF
>NA|TRBD1|TRBV7-2
CASSLETGVKGTNTEAFF
>few|TRBD2|TRBV6-2/TRBV6-3
CASRPLAGAETQYF
>few|NA|TRBV4-3
CASSQDAPGYQPQHF
>NA|TRBD1|TRBV24-1
CATIQGVPETQYF
>NA|NA|TRBV6-1
CASSEKASPIMSTEQYF
>NA|NA|TRBV19
CASSIGAGAHTDTQYF
>NA|TRBD1|TRBV14
CASSQPGTVNTEAFF
>few|NA|TRBV7-8
CASSSSGTIRGPQHF
>NA|NA|TRBV6-5
CASSSDTGSKAGVAFF
>few|NA|TRBV7-9
CASSSEGFSGANVLTF
>NA|TRBD2|TRBV4-2
CASSQNPHSGDHSGANVLTF
>few|NA|TRBV6-7
CASSGYNGQETQYF
>NA|TRBD1|TRBV15
CATSGAGTGGGYTF
>NA|TRBD1|TRBV11-2
CASSPGTGGFEETQYF
>many|NA|TRBV7-8
CASTETTSGNTIYF
>NA|NA|TRBV7-1
CASSRAPSSYEQHF
>NA|NA|TRBV6-2/TRBV6-3
CASSYLAPARNTEAFF
>NA|TRBD1|TRBV19
CASSILGQGTGELFF
>NA|TRBD2|TRBV7-9
CASSLKKGLAGGVEQFF
>NA|NA|TRBV6-2/TRBV6-3
CASSYRPHHEQYF
>NA|NA|TRBV10-3
CATIRGDNEQFF